Only a few counts were recorded for the clone carrying this T cell receptor (beta chain). Its matching antigen is unknown. This entry belongs to a study of T cell repertoires in cytomegalovirus infection. Study at large: Recently identified HLA-C-restricted and well-studied HLA-B-restricted CMV epitopes were used. Evidence of both CMV infection and a matching HLA type came from public TCR beta signatures. Study-wide results and limits: Summed frequency of public TCR beta families distinguished CMV carriers with the relevant HLA.

Via MiXCR, TCRdb re-called the reads, giving one row per CDR3 protein. The sample lists about half a million distinct CDR3 sequences, roughly a third occurring once. From germline, CDR1 is MNHEY and CDR2 SVGEGT. The V gene end was trimmed by 10 bases and the J gene end by 9 bases; junction bases not matched to a gene: 20. The length of the CDR3 is 18 residues. The chain uses TRBV6-2 or TRBV6-3 and TRBJ2-1, with TRBD2 matching over 14 bases. The sequencing here drew on cultured PBMCs, taken from culture after CMV antigen stimulation. The receptor comes from a human donor in good health (CMV status not recorded). Some clones in this sample may be carry-over from other donors' samples. The CDR3, as DNA: TGTGCCACCAGGCTCCCTCTTTGGACTAGCGGGAGGATGGTTGAGCAGTTCTTC. This encodes CATRLPLWTSGRMVEQFF.